The present entry profiles one TCR beta chain with its context. The antigen it recognizes is unknown. No much larger clonotype is one base removed from it; base qualities were not supplied. This sample is part of a study of T cell responses to AZD1222 COVID-19 vaccine listed by TCRdb under 2021. For the wider study: TCR sequencing covered some 250 trial participants: 207 given two doses of AZD1222 and 26 given two doses of MenACWY control vaccine. Trial participants were enrolled by age into subgroups of 18-55, 56-69 and 70-plus years, and around 150, 29 and 61 TCR-sequenced participants, respectively, were included in these subgroups. Paper-wide results and their limitations: A significant rise in spike-specific TCR breadth and depth was observed after two AZD1222 doses relative to day 0 and relative to MenACWY recipients. Conclusions about previously exposed vaccinees are limited because only five to seven AZD1222 recipients were SARS-CoV-2 seropositive at baseline. The 56-69-year group was small, and its depth increase did not reach significance, likely because of low power. Participants were mostly white British and included more females than males, and it was suggested by the authors that clonal diversity may have been underestimated. Because no day 14 peak-response samples were available, the repertoires could be characterized only after the peak T cell response. Nearly half of unique spike-specific TCRs reportedly recognized epitopes outside regions mutated in the B.1.351 and B.1.1.7 variants. The whole spike protein was spanned by vaccine-associated CD4 TCRs, and dominant responses were seen in regions 160-218 and 743-854.

Explained via the paper, the time point label denotes: baseline before first vaccination. This specimen's treatment or condition label, interpreted: meningococcal conjugate vaccine given as trial control. Vaccinee samples were obtained from the UK trials COV001 and COV002, which included a single-blind randomized controlled phase 2/3 trial of AZD1222 (ChAdOx1 nCoV-19) in healthy adults. For TCRbeta chain sequencing, PBMC samples were collected from trial participants at day 0 and at day 28 after the second dose. From cysteine to phenylalanine, the CDR3 is 19 amino acids long. The DNA shown is the 57-base CDR3, in frame from base 1. Compared with germline, V lacks 4 bases and J lacks 0 bases; bases without a gene match: 9. For CDR1 and CDR2, the germline V gene lists SGHRS and YFSETQ. The CDR3 regions of human TCRbeta chains were subjected to immunosequencing. The study's processing was this. TCRs in the repertoires were matched against a reference library of SARS-CoV-2-specific TCRs that had been generated with the MIRA antigen-specificity platform. Breadth was defined as the fraction of unique TCRs that were SARS-CoV-2-associated. Depth was defined as the fraction of total T cells that were SARS-CoV-2-associated. Using the MIRA data, each spike-specific TCR was mapped to the spike region that the TCR reacts to and placed in a CD4 or CD8 class. Log10-transformed breadth and depth values were compared by one-way ANOVA with Sidak's multiple comparisons tests. TCRdb retrieved this table from immuneACCESS and kept in-frame rearrangements only. Not all clones are present; in checked studies, unresolved V genes account for under half, and no reason is known for the remainder. The D gene and trimming were derived from the DNA, and the V and J assignments and clone size from that table. A total of around 180,000 clones appear in this sample, 87% of them only once. The ten biggest clones cover approximately 2.7% of the sample.

The TCR was taken from an adult in good health. Sample: peripheral blood, taken on day 0 of MenACWY control vaccination. The receptor chain draws on TRBV5-1 and TRBJ2-6; 11 central bases correspond to TRBD1. The CDR3 region reads CASSAGQGALLSGANVLTF. In nucleotides, the sequence is TGCGCCAGCAGCGCAGGACAGGGGGCCCTACTCTCTGGGGCCAACGTCCTGACTTTC.